The 15 T cell receptor beta chains below all came from one sample that was sequenced in a study of blood T cells in healthy people across ages. The authors ran a second PCR of 7 to 11 cycles using a sample-barcoded 5' primer and a J-beta primer mix. TCRdb used MiXCR to reprocess the 5' RACE reads, holding one entry per CDR3 protein. Here the sample spans roughly 800,000 distinct CDR3 sequences, around 36% being singletons. The sample was blood. The receptor set was obtained from a man aged 18 to 29 in good health.

A note on this clonotype: Possible read error: a much larger clone is one base away. The chain links TRBV12-3 or TRBV12-4 to TRBJ2-3; unclear D gene. The CDR3 has 13 amino acids. Trimming removed 3 bases at V and 7 bases at J, with 11 bases between. CDR3 nucleotide sequence: TGTGCCAGCAGTTTGGAAGTACGGAATACGCAGTATTTT. This encodes CASSLEVRNTQYF.

Of note for this clonotype: A much larger clone differs by one base, so this may be a read error. This chain uses TRBV20-1 with TRBJ2-5; D is possibly TRBD1 (5 bases). V lost 4 bases and J 2 bases, leaving 8 bases between the germline ends. Germline CDR1 and CDR2: DFQATT and SNEGSKA (reference sequence). The CDR3 is made up of 12 amino acids. This CDR3 is CSAKGAQETQYF. The CDR3 bases are TGCAGTGCTAAAGGGGCTCAAGAGACCCAGTACTTC.

This clonotype was observed a single time. A read error may be the cause here, since a much bigger clone is one base away. This chain uses TRBV12-3 or TRBV12-4 with TRBJ2-1; 13 nucleotides match TRBD2. J lost 7 bases, V lost 10 bases, and 7 bases had no gene match. The length of the CDR3 is 14 residues. The CDR3 bases are TGTGCCAACAGACTAGCGGGGGGTAGTAATGAGCAGTTCTTC. It encodes CANRLAGGSNEQFF.

V usage is TRBV10-3 and J usage is TRBJ2-1; D unresolved. The CDR3 is 15 residues long. Trimming shortened V by 0 bases and J by 6 bases, and 12 bases separated the two germline ends. Germline V gives CDR1 ENHRY, CDR2 SYGVKD. DNA of the CDR3: TGTGCCATCAGTGAGTCAGGGTTATGGGGCAATGAGCAGTTCTTC. This codes for CAISESGLWGNEQFF.

The count of this clonotype is one. This chain connects TRBV7-2 to TRBJ2-4; the D gene is possibly TRBD1 (5 bases). Germline V gene data show CDR1 as SGHTA and CDR2 as FQGNSA. The CDR3 spans 16 residues. Trimming stripped 2 bases from V and 1 base from J, with 12 bases between. CDR3 DNA: TGTGCCAGCAGCTTATATGGGAACAGGGCCAAAAACATTCAGTACTTC. This gives the protein CASSLYGNRAKNIQYF.

This clonotype was seen a handful of times. The genes are TRBV5-1 and TRBJ1-4; no reliable D call. Trimming stripped 0 bases from V and 8 bases from J, with 14 bases between. This CDR3 spans 15 amino acids. Germline V gene data show CDR1 as SGHRS and CDR2 as YFSETQ. CDR3 sequence (DNA): TGCGCCAGCAGCTTGGCCGAGGGTGTTAACGAAAAACTGTTTTTT. Its translation is CASSLAEGVNEKLFF.

This clonotype was observed a handful of times. V gene TRBV25-1 combines with J gene TRBJ1-1; D possibly corresponds to TRBD1 (5 bases). CDR1 is MGHDK, CDR2 SYGVNS, per germline. V was shortened by 3 bases and J by 1 base, with 12 bases between the two germline ends. The CDR3 is 15 residues long. The CDR3 DNA is TGTGCCAGCAGTGATCATCAGGGAGCGAACACTGAAGCTTTCTTT. It specifies CASSDHQGANTEAFF.

J is TRBJ2-3 and V is TRBV7-9; TRBD1 agrees at 7 bases. This CDR3 spans 15 amino acids. V lost 5 bases and J lost 4; bases outside the gene matches: 9. Germline lookup yields CDR1 SEHNR and CDR2 FQNEAQ (reference sequence). The CDR3 DNA reads as TGTGCCAGCAGCCTGGAGACAGGGTTTGCAGATACGCAGTATTTT. Its translation is CASSLETGFADTQYF.

The rearrangement joins TRBV5-5 to TRBJ1-1; the D is unclear. The V end was cut by 0 bases, the J end by 4 bases, with 13 bases between. CDR3 length: 15 residues. Germline lookup yields CDR1 SGHKS and CDR2 YYEKEE (reference sequence). CDR3 DNA: TGTGCCAGCAGCTTGGCCCGGGGAGAAGGCACTGAAGCTTTCTTT. It codes for CASSLARGEGTEAFF.

Turning to this clonotype: Possible read error: a much larger clone is one base away. The rearrangement joins TRBV7-2 to TRBJ1-1; D is possibly TRBD1 (6 bases). Trimming removed 1 base at V and 12 bases at J, with 18 bases between. The CDR3 is made up of 14 amino acids. CDR1 and CDR2 from the germline V gene are SGHTA and FQGNSA. In DNA form, the CDR3 reads TGTGCCAGCAGCTTAGATACCCAACAGGGAGCAACTTTCTTT. Encoded protein: CASSLDTQQGATFF.

The gene calls are TRBV6-5 and TRBJ1-1; TRBD1 matches 8 bases. The CDR3 contains 14 residues. Germline lookup yields CDR1 MNHEY and CDR2 SVGAGI. V shed 6 bases and J 3 bases; nucleotides not matched to a gene: 6. This CDR3 reads CASRRTGPDTEAFF. For the CDR3, the DNA is TGTGCCAGCAGACGGACAGGGCCAGACACTGAAGCTTTCTTT.

At least ten counts were recorded for this clonotype. The rearrangement joins TRBV4-3 to TRBJ2-1, with TRBD1 matching over 9 bases. Germline trimming cut 0 bases from V and 3 bases from J; bases unmatched to any gene: 3. Germline V gives CDR1 LGHNA, CDR2 YSLEER. This CDR3 contains 16 residues. The CDR3 spells CASSQDMGQGYNEQFF. For the CDR3, the DNA is TGCGCCAGCAGCCAAGATATGGGACAGGGCTACAATGAGCAGTTCTTC.

This clonotype was detected many times. The chain recombines TRBV9 with TRBJ2-7; unclear D gene. The V end lost 0 bases, the J end lost 6 bases, and 13 bases lay between the germline ends. CDR1 is SGDLS and CDR2 is YYNGEE in the germline V gene. The CDR3 runs 14 residues. The CDR3 DNA reads as TGTGCCAGCAGCGTAGAGGGCAGTTCGCGCGAGCAGTACTTC. It translates to CASSVEGSSREQYF.

J is TRBJ2-3 and V is TRBV12-3 or TRBV12-4, with D possibly TRBD1 on 5 matching bases. The CDR3 loop spans 14 amino acids. V was clipped by 3 bases and J by 4 bases, with 11 bases between them. The CDR3 sequence is CASSFRQSADTQYF. The CDR3 bases are TGTGCCAGCAGTTTTCGACAGAGCGCAGATACGCAGTATTTT.

This clonotype was observed a few times. J is TRBJ2-2 and V is TRBV5-5; 7 bases are shared with TRBD2. The V segment lost 1 base and the J segment 3 bases; nucleotides outside the gene matches: 3. The germline CDR1 and CDR2 sequences are SGHKS and YYEKEE (reference sequence). This CDR3 is built from 15 residues. In DNA, the CDR3 is TGTGCCAGCAGCTTGTATCGGGGGGACACCGGGGAGCTGTTTTTT. Translated: CASSLYRGDTGELFF.